The present T cell receptor beta chain was sequenced within a study of T-cell reconstitution after alpha-beta-depleted transplantation in children. Unique molecular identifiers were incorporated into the prepared TCRbeta library. Each CDR3 protein is one row after TCRdb ran MiXCR on the PCR reads. The table has some 550,000 distinct CDR3 sequences, 20% to 25% seen once. Points on this clonotype: Its specificity is unknown.

Study-level points and caveats: Some patients owed their high day-60 TCRbeta diversity to surviving recipient T cells and thymic progenitors. The study reportedly traced alpha-beta T cells about two months after transplant to several hundred expanded graft clones. Newly produced T cells mostly accounted for T-cell counts and diversity one year post-transplant.

Trimming pared 1 base from V and 0 bases from J, leaving 12 bases between. Per germline, CDR1 SQVTM and CDR2 ANQGSEA. CDR3 length equals 15 residues. The chain couples TRBV29-1 to TRBJ1-2; D is undetermined. Specimen: PBMCs, mostly from graft donor cells, collected 360 days after TCRalphabeta/CD19-depleted stem cell transplant. The receptor was derived from a boy in the first two years of life who had a stem cell transplant for acute myeloid leukemia, so the T cells may come from the graft donor. The CDR3 coding sequence is TGCAGCGTTGAAGTCTACCCGGAAACTAACTATGGCTACACCTTC. Residues: CSVEVYPETNYGYTF.